The 21 T cell receptor beta chains below all came from one sample that was sequenced in a study of T cell responses to AZD1222 COVID-19 vaccine. Assay: immunoSEQ multiplex PCR; the TCRdb copy retains only in-frame clones and omits some. This sample yields fewer than 200,000 clones, of which around 94% are seen a single time; 8.5% to 12% belongs to the top ten. The sequencing here drew on peripheral blood, taken on day 0 of AZD1222 vaccination. These receptors were taken from an adult in good health.

V usage is TRBV7-6 and J usage is TRBJ1-1; D is undetermined. V was pared by 5 bases and J by 5 bases, with 15 bases between. This CDR3 is built from 14 residues. Germline values: CDR1 SGHVS, CDR2 FNYEAQ. The CDR3 here is CASSPIQTATEAFF. The CDR3 DNA reads as TGTGCCAGCAGCCCCATTCAGACGGCGACTGAAGCTTTCTTT. The complete variable domain, with remaining parts taken from reference TRBV7-6 and TRBJ1-1, reads GAGVSQSPRYKVTKRGQDVALRCDPISGHVSLYWYRQALGQGPEFLTYFNYEAQQDKSGLPNDRFSAERPEGSISTLTIQRTEQRDSAMYRCASSPIQTATEAFFGQGTRLTVV.

The chain combines TRBV15 with TRBJ2-3; D uncertain. Trimming took off 1 base at V and 2 bases at J, with 10 bases between the two ends. The CDR3 is 15 amino acids. Germline assignment: CDR1 LNHNV and CDR2 YYDKDF (reference sequence). CDR3 loop: CATSRVGSPTDTQYF. CDR3 DNA: TGTGCCACCAGCAGAGTCGGCAGCCCCACAGATACGCAGTATTTT.

V and J are TRBV10-2 and TRBJ2-5; D gene ambiguous. The V end was cut by 1 base, the J end by 0 bases, with 3 bases between. The germline gives CDR1 WSHSY, CDR2 SAAADI. This CDR3 contains 13 residues. Here the CDR3 reads CASSEWHQETQYF. CDR3 coding DNA: TGCGCCAGCAGTGAGTGGCACCAAGAGACCCAGTACTTC.

CDR3 protein: CSVADRSYEQYF. CDR3 in DNA: TGCAGCGTAGCGGACCGTTCCTACGAGCAGTACTTC. The V gene is TRBV29-1, the J gene TRBJ2-7; possibly TRBD2 for D (5 bases). The V end lost 6 bases, the J end lost 1 base, and 10 bases lay between the germline ends. The germline V gene has CDR1 SQVTM and CDR2 ANQGSEA. The CDR3 runs to 12 residues.

This clone has only one observation. The CDR3 nucleotides read TGCGCCAGCAGCCCCGGACAGCGCTCTGGAAACACCATATATTTT. Protein sequence: CASSPGQRSGNTIYF. V usage is TRBV4-1 and J usage is TRBJ1-3, with D possibly matching TRBD1 (6 bases). The CDR3 loop spans 15 amino acids. The V end was cut by 4 bases, the J end by 0 bases, with 10 bases between. Germline lookup yields CDR1 MGHRA and CDR2 YSYEKL.

V and J are TRBV5-8 and TRBJ1-1, with D unresolved. Germline V gives CDR1 SGHTS, CDR2 YDEGEE. Trimming stripped 4 bases from V and 3 bases from J, with 22 bases between. This CDR3 spans 17 amino acids. The CDR3 DNA reads as TGTGCCAGCAGCGTGCGGGCTTCACGGGGTGGAGACACTGAAGCTTTCTTT. The encoded protein is CASSVRASRGGDTEAFF.

This CDR3 reads CASSPTRSTNSGNTIYF. The DNA for the CDR3 is TGTGCCAGCAGCCCCACCCGGTCTACGAACTCTGGAAACACCATATATTTT. This chain connects TRBV9 to TRBJ1-3; D not resolved. This CDR3 region has 17 residues. Germline lookup yields CDR1 SGDLS and CDR2 YYNGEE. Deletions cut 4 bases from V and 0 bases from J, with 17 bases between.

The CDR3 reads CASSSRRVGDTEAFF. As DNA, the CDR3 is TGTGCCAGCAGCTCCCGGCGGGTGGGGGACACTGAAGCTTTCTTT. The chain links TRBV7-6 to TRBJ1-1; TRBD1 might be the D (5 bases). The V end was cut by 4 bases, the J end by 3 bases, with 15 bases between. CDR1 is SGHVS, CDR2 FNYEAQ, per germline. The CDR3 has 15 residues.

The chain uses TRBV5-4 and TRBJ1-3, with TRBD1 identical over 7 bases. The CDR3 extends over 15 amino acids. Germline V gene data show CDR1 as SGHNT and CDR2 as YYREEE (reference sequence). Germline trimming cut 2 bases from V and 3 bases from J; bases unmatched to any gene: 5. CDR3 in DNA: TGTGCCAGCAGCTTCAAAGGGGGCTTTGGAAACACCATATATTTT. Residues: CASSFKGGFGNTIYF.

The V gene is TRBV30, the J gene TRBJ1-1; D gene unclear. The germline gives CDR1 GTSNPN, CDR2 SVGIG (reference sequence). The germline V and J ends were trimmed by 7 bases and 2 bases, with 14 bases remaining between them. The CDR3 extends over 13 amino acids. This CDR3 is CAFSGSGNTEAFF. The CDR3 nucleotides are TGTGCCTTCAGCGGATCGGGAAACACTGAAGCTTTCTTT. Drawing the rest from reference TRBV30 and TRBJ1-1, the complete variable domain is SQTIHQWPATLVQPVGSPLSLECTVEGTSNPNLYWYRQAAGRGLQLLFYSVGIGQISSEVPQNLSASRPQDRQFILSSKKLLLSDSGFYLCAFSGSGNTEAFFGQGTRLTVV.

The chain employs TRBV10-3 and TRBJ2-3; weak D call: TRBD1 (6 bases). Germline V gene sequence: CDR1 ENHRY, CDR2 SYGVKD. The CDR3 length is 13 residues. Trimming shortened V by 6 bases and J by 4 bases, and 11 bases separated the two germline ends. This chain's CDR3 is CAIRGTIADTQYF. The CDR3 nucleotides are TGTGCCATCAGGGGGACAATCGCAGATACGCAGTATTTT.

V and J are TRBV6-4 and TRBJ2-1, with D perhaps TRBD1 (5 bases). Trimming stripped 3 bases from V and 0 bases from J, with 6 bases between. The length of the CDR3 is 14 residues. In germline, CDR1 is MRHNA, CDR2 SNTAGT. CDR3 sequence reads: CASSEDNSYNEQFF. The CDR3 DNA sequence: TGTGCCAGCAGTGAGGACAACTCCTACAATGAGCAGTTCTTC.

V gene TRBV6-1 combines with J gene TRBJ2-7; TRBD1 agrees at 9 bases. J was trimmed by 1 base and V by 1 base; bases with no gene match: 2. The CDR3 sequence is 15 residues long. Germline CDR1 and CDR2: MNHNS and SASEGT. The CDR3 loop is CASSEGTGVSYEQYV. In nucleotides, the CDR3 is TGTGCCAGCAGTGAAGGGACAGGGGTATCCTACGAGCAGTACGTC.

The rearrangement joins TRBV19 to TRBJ1-1; possibly TRBD1 for D (6 bases). This CDR3 spans 14 amino acids. Germline assignment: CDR1 LNHDA and CDR2 SQIVND (reference sequence). With 7 bases removed from V and 1 base from J, the gap between germline ends came to 13 bases. The CDR3 is CASIRGGANTEAFF. CDR3 bases: TGTGCCAGTATCAGGGGCGGAGCGAACACTGAAGCTTTCTTT.

The rearrangement links TRBV9 to TRBJ2-5; unclear D gene. The germline V and J ends were trimmed by 1 base and 5 bases, with 9 bases remaining between them. The CDR3 contains 13 residues. Germline CDR1 SGDLS, CDR2 YYNGEE. CDR3 sequence reads: CASSVRAAETQYF. The CDR3 nucleotides read TGTGCCAGCAGCGTAAGGGCTGCGGAGACCCAGTACTTC.

This chain connects TRBV28 to TRBJ1-4; 8 nucleotides line up with TRBD1. There are 16 residues in the CDR3. Germline CDR1 is MDHEN and CDR2 is SYDVKM. J lost 0 bases, V lost 8 bases, and 8 bases had no gene match. The CDR3 DNA follows: TGTGCCAGCCAGGGGGCGCAGGCAGCAACTAATGAAAAACTGTTTTTT. The encoded protein is CASQGAQAATNEKLFF.

This sequence joins TRBV5-1 and TRBJ2-7; 9 bases align to TRBD2. The V and J ends lost 2 bases and 2 bases, in that order; junction bases with no gene match: 5. Germline CDR1 and CDR2: SGHRS and YFSETQ. The CDR3 is made up of 15 amino acids. CDR3 nucleotides: TGCGCCAGCAGCTTAGGAGCGGGAGGTGCCTACGAGCAGTACTTC. It translates to CASSLGAGGAYEQYF.

The chain carries TRBV28 and TRBJ2-7; TRBD2 matches 7 bases. In germline, CDR1 is MDHEN, CDR2 SYDVKM. This CDR3 region has 15 residues. With V trimmed by 5 bases and J by 7 bases, 14 bases remained unmatched. CDR3 protein: CASSPQDPWGGEQYV. As DNA, the CDR3 is TGTGCCAGCAGTCCCCAGGACCCATGGGGAGGGGAGCAGTACGTC.

The chain combines TRBV7-9 with TRBJ1-2; 11 bases are a match to TRBD1. Germline loops: CDR1 SEHNR, CDR2 FQNEAQ (reference sequence). V was pared by 0 bases and J by 8 bases, with 5 bases of the junction left unmatched. CDR3 size: 15 residues. CDR3 region: CASSLAGQGAGGYTF. The DNA of the CDR3 is TGTGCCAGCAGCTTAGCCGGACAGGGGGCGGGCGGCTACACCTTC.

V gene TRBV3-1 (or the pseudogene TRBV3-2) combines with J gene TRBJ1-1; D unclear. The CDR3 has 17 residues. CDR1 is LGHDT, CDR2 YNNKEL, per germline (reference sequence). Between the trimmed V and J ends, which lost 2 bases and 1 base, there was a span of 17 bases. For the CDR3, the DNA is TGTGCCAGCAGCCAACTCCTCCAAGAAGGGCCGAACACTGAAGCTTTCTTT. Encoded protein: CASSQLLQEGPNTEAFF.

CDR3 loop: CSASRTGISDEQYF. DNA of the CDR3: TGCAGTGCTAGTCGGACAGGGATTTCCGACGAGCAGTACTTC. V gene TRBV20-1 combines with J gene TRBJ2-7, with TRBD1 identical over 8 bases. This CDR3 contains 14 residues. After removal of 3 bases from V and 5 bases from J, the junction contained 9 bases not matched to a gene. The germline V gene has CDR1 DFQATT and CDR2 SNEGSKA (reference sequence).